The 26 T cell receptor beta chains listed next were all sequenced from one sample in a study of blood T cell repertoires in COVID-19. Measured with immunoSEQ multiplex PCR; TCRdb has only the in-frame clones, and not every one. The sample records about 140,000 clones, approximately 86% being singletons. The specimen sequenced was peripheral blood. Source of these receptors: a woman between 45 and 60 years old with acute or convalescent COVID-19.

CDR3 sequence: CATSDDTPDTQYF. The DNA of the CDR3 is TGTGCCACCAGTGATGACACTCCAGATACGCAGTATTTT. The chain couples TRBV24-1 to TRBJ2-3; D not resolved. In germline, CDR1 is KGHDR, CDR2 SFDVKD. V was shortened by 3 bases and J by 4 bases, with 7 bases between the two germline ends. CDR3 length: 13 residues.

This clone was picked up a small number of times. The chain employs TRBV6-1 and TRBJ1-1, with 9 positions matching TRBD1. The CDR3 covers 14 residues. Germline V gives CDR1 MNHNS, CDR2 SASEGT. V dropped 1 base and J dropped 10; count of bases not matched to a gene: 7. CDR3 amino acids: CASSEEGTGQGAFF. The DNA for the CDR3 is TGTGCCAGCAGTGAAGAGGGGACAGGGCAGGGAGCTTTCTTT.

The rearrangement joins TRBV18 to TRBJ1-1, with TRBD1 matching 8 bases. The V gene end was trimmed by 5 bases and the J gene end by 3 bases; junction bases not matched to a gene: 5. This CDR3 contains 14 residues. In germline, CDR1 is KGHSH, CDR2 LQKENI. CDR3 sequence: CASSATGGDTEAFF. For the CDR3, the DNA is TGTGCCAGCTCAGCTACAGGGGGGGACACTGAAGCTTTCTTT.

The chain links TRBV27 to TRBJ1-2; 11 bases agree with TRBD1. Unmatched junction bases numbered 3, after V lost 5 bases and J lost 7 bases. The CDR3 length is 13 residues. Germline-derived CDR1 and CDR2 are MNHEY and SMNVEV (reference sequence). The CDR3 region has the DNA TGTGCCAGCAGTCGGACAGGGGGCGTTGGCTACACCTTC. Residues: CASSRTGGVGYTF.

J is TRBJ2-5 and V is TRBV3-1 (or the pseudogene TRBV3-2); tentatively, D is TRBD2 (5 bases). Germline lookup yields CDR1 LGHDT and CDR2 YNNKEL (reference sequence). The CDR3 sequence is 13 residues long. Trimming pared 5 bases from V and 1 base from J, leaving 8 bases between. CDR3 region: CASSILGQETQYF. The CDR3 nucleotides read TGTGCCAGCAGCATACTAGGCCAAGAGACCCAGTACTTC.

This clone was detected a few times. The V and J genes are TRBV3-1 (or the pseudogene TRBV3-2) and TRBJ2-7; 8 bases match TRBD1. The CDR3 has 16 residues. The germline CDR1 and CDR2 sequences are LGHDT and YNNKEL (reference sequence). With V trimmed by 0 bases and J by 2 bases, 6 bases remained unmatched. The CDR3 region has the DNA TGTGCCAGCAGCCAAGAGGGCGGGACAGGCACCTACGAGCAGTACTTC. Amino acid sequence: CASSQEGGTGTYEQYF.

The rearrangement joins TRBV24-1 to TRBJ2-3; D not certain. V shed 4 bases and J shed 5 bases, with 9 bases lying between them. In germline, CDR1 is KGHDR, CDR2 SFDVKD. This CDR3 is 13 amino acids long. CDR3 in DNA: TGTGCCACCAGTGACATAACCAGAGATACGCAGTATTTT. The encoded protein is CATSDITRDTQYF.

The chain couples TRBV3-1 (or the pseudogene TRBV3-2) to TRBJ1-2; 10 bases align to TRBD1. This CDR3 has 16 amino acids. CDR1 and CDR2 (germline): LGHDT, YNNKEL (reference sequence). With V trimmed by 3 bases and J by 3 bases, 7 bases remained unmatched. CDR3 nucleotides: TGTGCCAGCAGCCAGGCAGACAGGGGGCGCCACTATGGCTACACCTTC. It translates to CASSQADRGRHYGYTF.

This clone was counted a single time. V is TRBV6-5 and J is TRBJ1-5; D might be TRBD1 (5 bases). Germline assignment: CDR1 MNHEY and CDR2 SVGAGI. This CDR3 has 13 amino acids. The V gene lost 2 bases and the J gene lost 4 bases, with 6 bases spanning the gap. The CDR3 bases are TGTGCCAGCAGTTACGACAGAAATCAGCCCCAGCATTTT. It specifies CASSYDRNQPQHF.

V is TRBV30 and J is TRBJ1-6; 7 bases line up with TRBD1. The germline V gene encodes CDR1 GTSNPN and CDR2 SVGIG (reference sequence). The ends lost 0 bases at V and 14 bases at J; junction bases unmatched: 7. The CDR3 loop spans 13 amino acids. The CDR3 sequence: CAWSVLEGAALHF. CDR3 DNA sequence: TGTGCCTGGAGTGTACTAGAGGGGGCGGCCCTCCACTTT.

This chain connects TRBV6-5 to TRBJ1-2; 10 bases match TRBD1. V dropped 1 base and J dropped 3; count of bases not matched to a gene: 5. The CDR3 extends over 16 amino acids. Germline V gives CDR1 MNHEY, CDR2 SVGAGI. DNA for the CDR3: TGTGCCAGCAGTTACTTCAGGACAGGGGGGGACTATGGCTACACCTTC. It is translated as CASSYFRTGGDYGYTF.

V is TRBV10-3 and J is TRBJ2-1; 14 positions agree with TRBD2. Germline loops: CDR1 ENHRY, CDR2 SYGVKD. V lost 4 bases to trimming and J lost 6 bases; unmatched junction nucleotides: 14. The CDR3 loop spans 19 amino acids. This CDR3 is CAISGRTSGGSRGSNEQFF. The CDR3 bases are TGTGCCATCAGTGGTAGGACTAGCGGGGGGTCAAGGGGAAGCAATGAGCAGTTCTTC.

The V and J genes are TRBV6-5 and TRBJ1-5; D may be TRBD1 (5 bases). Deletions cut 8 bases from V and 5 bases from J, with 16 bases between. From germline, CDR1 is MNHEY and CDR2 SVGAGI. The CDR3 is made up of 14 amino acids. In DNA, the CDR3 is TGTGCCAGCCGCCTCGGGGGACGTGATCAGCCCCAGCATTTT. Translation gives CASRLGGRDQPQHF.

This CDR3 reads CASSLDRKDTQYF. The CDR3 DNA sequence: TGTGCCAGCAGCTTGGATAGAAAAGATACGCAGTATTTT. This chain connects TRBV5-4 to TRBJ2-3; no clear D. The V gene's germline CDR1 is SGHNT and CDR2 YYREEE (reference sequence). The CDR3 contains 13 residues. V lost 0 bases and J 5 bases, leaving 7 bases between the germline ends.

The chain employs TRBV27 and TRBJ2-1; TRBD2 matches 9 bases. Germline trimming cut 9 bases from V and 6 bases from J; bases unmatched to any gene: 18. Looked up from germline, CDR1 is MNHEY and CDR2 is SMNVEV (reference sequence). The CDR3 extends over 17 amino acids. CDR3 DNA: TGTGCCAGTTCAGCTGGACTAGAGCGGGAGGACGCCAATGAGCAGTTCTTC. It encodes CASSAGLEREDANEQFF.

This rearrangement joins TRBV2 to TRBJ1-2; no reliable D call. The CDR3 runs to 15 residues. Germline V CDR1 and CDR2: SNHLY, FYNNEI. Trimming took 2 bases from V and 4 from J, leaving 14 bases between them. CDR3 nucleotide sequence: TGTGCCAGCAGTGAAAGCGGATCTTATACCTATGGCTACACCTTC. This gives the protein CASSESGSYTYGYTF.

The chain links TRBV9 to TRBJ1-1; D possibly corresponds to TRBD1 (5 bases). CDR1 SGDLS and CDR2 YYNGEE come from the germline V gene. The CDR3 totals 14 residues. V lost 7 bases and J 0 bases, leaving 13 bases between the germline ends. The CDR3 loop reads CASQKGILNTEAFF. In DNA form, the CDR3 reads TGTGCCAGCCAGAAGGGGATACTGAACACTGAAGCTTTCTTT.

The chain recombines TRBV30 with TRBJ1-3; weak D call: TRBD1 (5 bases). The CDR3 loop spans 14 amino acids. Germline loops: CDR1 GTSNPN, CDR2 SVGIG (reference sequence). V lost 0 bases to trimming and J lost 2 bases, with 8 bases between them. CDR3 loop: CAWSVLGAGNTIYF. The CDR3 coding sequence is TGTGCCTGGAGTGTGTTAGGGGCTGGAAACACCATATATTTT.

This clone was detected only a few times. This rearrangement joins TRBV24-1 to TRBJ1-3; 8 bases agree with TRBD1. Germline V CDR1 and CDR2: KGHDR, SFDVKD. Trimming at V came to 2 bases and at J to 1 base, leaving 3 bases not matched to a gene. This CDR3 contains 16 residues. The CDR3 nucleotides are TGTGCCACCAGTGATTCGCGGACAGGGTCTGGAAACACCATATATTTT. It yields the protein CATSDSRTGSGNTIYF.

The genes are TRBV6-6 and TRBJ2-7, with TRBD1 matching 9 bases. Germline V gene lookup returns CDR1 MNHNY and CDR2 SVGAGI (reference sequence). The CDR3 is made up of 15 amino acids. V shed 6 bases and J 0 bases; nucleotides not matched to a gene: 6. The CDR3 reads CASSPRDRASYEQYF. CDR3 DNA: TGTGCCAGCAGCCCCCGGGACAGGGCCTCCTACGAGCAGTACTTC.

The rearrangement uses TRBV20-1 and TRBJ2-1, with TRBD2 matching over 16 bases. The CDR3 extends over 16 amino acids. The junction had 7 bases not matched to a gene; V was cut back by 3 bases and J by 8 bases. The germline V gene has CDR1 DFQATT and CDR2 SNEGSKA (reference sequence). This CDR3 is CSASEGLAGGLYEQFF. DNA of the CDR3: TGCAGTGCTAGTGAGGGACTAGCGGGGGGGCTTTATGAGCAGTTCTTC.

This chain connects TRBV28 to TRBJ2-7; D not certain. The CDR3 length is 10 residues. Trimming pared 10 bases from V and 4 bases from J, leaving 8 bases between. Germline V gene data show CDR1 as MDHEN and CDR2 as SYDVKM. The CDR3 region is CATTAYEQYF. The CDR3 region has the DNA TGTGCCACTACAGCTTACGAGCAGTACTTC.

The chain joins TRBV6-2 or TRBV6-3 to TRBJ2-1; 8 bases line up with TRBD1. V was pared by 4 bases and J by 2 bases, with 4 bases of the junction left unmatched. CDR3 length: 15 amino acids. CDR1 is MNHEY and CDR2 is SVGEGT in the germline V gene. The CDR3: CASSSDRGAYNEQFF. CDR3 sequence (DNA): TGTGCCAGCAGTTCCGACAGGGGCGCCTACAATGAGCAGTTCTTC.

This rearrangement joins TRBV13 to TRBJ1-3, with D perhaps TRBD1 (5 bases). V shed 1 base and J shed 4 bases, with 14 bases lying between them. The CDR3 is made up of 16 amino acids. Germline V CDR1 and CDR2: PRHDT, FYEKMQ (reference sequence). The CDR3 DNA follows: TGTGCCAGCAGCTTAGTCCAGGGAAGTAAAGGAAACACCATATATTTT. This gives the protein CASSLVQGSKGNTIYF.

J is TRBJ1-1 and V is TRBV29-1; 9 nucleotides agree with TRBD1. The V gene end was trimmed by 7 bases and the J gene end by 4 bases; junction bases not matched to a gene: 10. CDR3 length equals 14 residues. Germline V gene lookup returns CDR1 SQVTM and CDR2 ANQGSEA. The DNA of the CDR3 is TGCAGCGCAAACAGGGGGCTCGGGAGCACTGAAGCTTTCTTT. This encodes CSANRGLGSTEAFF.

CDR3 nucleotide sequence: TGTGCCAGCAGTTACTCACAGGGGGGGCTGGAGCAGTACTTC. Translating it yields CASSYSQGGLEQYF. V usage is TRBV6-6 and J usage is TRBJ2-7; D is possibly TRBD1 (8 bases). V was clipped by 0 bases and J by 7 bases, with 13 bases between them. CDR1 and CDR2 (germline): MNHNY, SVGAGI (reference sequence). The CDR3 is made up of 14 amino acids.